Listed here are 30 T cell receptor beta chains from one sample, sequenced in a study of blood T cells in healthy people across ages. Primed by a sample-barcoded 5' primer and a J-beta primer mix, a second PCR proceeded for 7 to 11 cycles. TCRdb used MiXCR to reprocess the 5' RACE reads, holding one entry per CDR3 protein. The sample contains hundreds of thousands of distinct CDR3 sequences, around 38% of which appear only once. Sequencing was done on a sample of blood. All receptors derive from a man older than 75 in good health.

The sample holds a few counts of this clonotype. This chain uses TRBV11-2 with TRBJ2-1; perhaps TRBD1 as D (5 bases). Deletions cut 5 bases from V and 0 bases from J, with 11 bases between. CDR1 and CDR2 (germline): SGHAT, FQNNGV. CDR3 length: 15 amino acids. The CDR3 DNA follows: TGTGCCAGCAGCATACGGACACGCTCCTACAATGAGCAGTTCTTC. This sequence encodes CASSIRTRSYNEQFF.

This clonotype was observed a handful of times. The chain combines TRBV5-1 with TRBJ1-4; 10 nucleotides line up with TRBD1. CDR3 length equals 19 residues. Germline V CDR1 and CDR2: SGHRS, YFSETQ. V lost 5 bases and J lost 0; bases outside the gene matches: 13. The CDR3 loop reads CASRSIRGTGAPTNEKLFF. The CDR3 DNA sequence: TGCGCCAGCAGAAGTATCCGTGGGACAGGGGCCCCAACTAATGAAAAACTGTTTTTT.

This clonotype was seen a handful of times. The chain couples TRBV20-1 to TRBJ1-1; D is ambiguous. V lost 2 bases and J 1 base, leaving 5 bases between the germline ends. The CDR3 consists of 12 residues. Looked up from germline, CDR1 is DFQATT and CDR2 is SNEGSKA (reference sequence). In DNA form, the CDR3 reads TGCAGTGCTAGAAAGCAGAACACTGAAGCTTTCTTT. The encoded protein is CSARKQNTEAFF.

The V gene is TRBV19, the J gene TRBJ2-7; D gene unclear. The germline V and J ends were trimmed by 1 base and 2 bases, with 9 bases remaining between them. This CDR3 comprises 14 residues. CDR1 is LNHDA, CDR2 SQIVND, per germline (reference sequence). CDR3 nucleotides: TGTGCCAGTAGTATAGCAGACGGTGCCTACGAGCAGTACTTC. Its translation is CASSIADGAYEQYF.

Only a few counts were recorded for this clonotype. The rearrangement uses TRBV20-1 and TRBJ1-2; 7 nucleotides align to TRBD1. The CDR3 is 15 amino acids. Germline lookup yields CDR1 DFQATT and CDR2 SNEGSKA (reference sequence). Losses at the gene ends were 0 bases for V and 8 bases for J; bases not matched to a gene: 12. The CDR3 DNA follows: TGCAGTGCTAGAGATAGGGGGACAGCCTCGGGCGGCTACACCTTC. It yields the protein CSARDRGTASGGYTF.

This chain uses TRBV9 with TRBJ2-7; no clear D. Trimming took 3 bases from V and 2 from J, leaving 9 bases between them. The CDR3 contains 13 residues. Germline CDR1 reads SGDLS; CDR2 reads YYNGEE. This chain's CDR3 is CASSGMRTYEQYF. The CDR3 nucleotides read TGTGCCAGCAGCGGCATGCGAACCTACGAGCAGTACTTC.

The rearrangement uses TRBV5-1 and TRBJ2-1, with 9 bases that match TRBD1. The CDR3 has 15 residues. The V and J ends lost 7 bases and 2 bases, in that order; junction bases with no gene match: 7. The germline gives CDR1 SGHRS, CDR2 YFSETQ. CDR3 sequence reads: CASGRQGEAYNEQFF. The CDR3 DNA reads TGCGCCAGCGGGCGACAGGGGGAGGCCTACAATGAGCAGTTCTTC.

This clonotype was seen a handful of times. The genes are TRBV5-1 and TRBJ2-3, with TRBD2 matching over 7 bases. CDR3 length equals 16 residues. Germline V gives CDR1 SGHRS, CDR2 YFSETQ. Germline trimming cut 6 bases from V and 2 bases from J; bases unmatched to any gene: 12. The CDR3 region is CASNLQTSSITDTQYF. As DNA, the CDR3 is TGCGCCAGCAACCTTCAGACTAGCTCGATCACAGATACGCAGTATTTT.

This clonotype was observed a handful of times. The J gene is TRBJ2-2, the V gene TRBV6-2 or TRBV6-3; tentative D call: TRBD2 (6 bases). Germline loops: CDR1 MNHEY, CDR2 SVGEGT. The CDR3 is 17 amino acids. Trimming shortened V by 7 bases and J by 2 bases, and 20 bases separated the two germline ends. CDR3 sequence reads: CASITRGLPQNTGELFF. The CDR3 coding sequence is TGTGCCAGCATTACCCGGGGACTCCCCCAAAACACCGGGGAGCTGTTTTTT.

The chain links TRBV20-1 to TRBJ1-6; no firm D call. With 3 bases removed from V and 4 bases from J, the gap between germline ends came to 10 bases. Germline-derived CDR1 and CDR2 are DFQATT and SNEGSKA (reference sequence). This CDR3 is built from 14 residues. CDR3 bases: TGCAGTGCTAGTACAGACCATTATAATTCACCCCTCCACTTT. It is translated as CSASTDHYNSPLHF.

This clonotype was seen only a few times. This chain joins TRBV7-2 and TRBJ2-7; 7 bases map to TRBD1. The V segment lost 5 bases and the J segment 6 bases; nucleotides outside the gene matches: 10. In germline, CDR1 is SGHTA, CDR2 FQGNSA. CDR3 size: 14 residues. The CDR3 DNA is TGTGCCAGCAGCGGGGTGGGCAGGGGGAGCGAGCAGTACTTC. As protein: CASSGVGRGSEQYF.

The chain joins TRBV18 to TRBJ2-5, with 10 bases identical to TRBD1. The CDR3 totals 16 residues. The V segment lost 3 bases and the J segment 1 base; nucleotides outside the gene matches: 5. CDR1 and CDR2 (germline): KGHSH, LQKENI. CDR3 sequence reads: CASSPPTGGLQETQYF. CDR3 sequence (DNA): TGTGCCAGCTCACCTCCGACAGGGGGCCTCCAAGAGACCCAGTACTTC.

This clonotype has just a few counts. The V call is TRBV7-2, the J call TRBJ1-2, with TRBD1 identical over 8 bases. Germline CDR1 SGHTA, CDR2 FQGNSA. The length of the CDR3 is 15 residues. The junction had 8 bases not matched to a gene; V was cut back by 3 bases and J by 5 bases. The CDR3 loop is CASSLTGQGGYGYTF. The DNA of the CDR3 is TGTGCCAGCAGCTTGACCGGACAGGGAGGTTATGGCTACACCTTC. Variable domain in full (rest from reference TRBV7-2 and TRBJ1-2): GAGVSQSPSNKVTEKGKDVELRCDPISGHTALYWYRQSLGQGLEFLIYFQGNSAPDKSGLPSDRFSAERTGGSVSTLTIQRTQQEDSAVYLCASSLTGQGGYGYTFGSGTRLTVV.

The chain has TRBV29-1 and TRBJ2-5; a weak D match, TRBD2 (6 bases). Germline loops: CDR1 SQVTM, CDR2 ANQGSEA. The CDR3 runs 15 residues. V shed 1 base and J shed 9 bases, with 21 bases lying between them. CDR3 DNA: TGCAGCGTTGAAGGGGCGGGGCTACCTAAGCGGGCCCAGTACTTC. The encoded protein is CSVEGAGLPKRAQYF.

This clonotype was detected a few times. This chain uses TRBV10-2 with TRBJ2-4, with D perhaps matching TRBD1 (5 bases). The J call may be wrong; the DNA end is better matched by TRBJ2-7. The CDR3 runs 12 residues. Germline lookup yields CDR1 WSHSY and CDR2 SAAADI. This chain's CDR3 is CASRPGNDEQYF. As DNA, the CDR3 is TGCGCCAGCAGGCCAGGGAACGACGAGCAGTACTTC.

This clonotype was found a few times. The V call is TRBV6-2 or TRBV6-3, the J call TRBJ2-3, with 7 bases fitting TRBD1. After removal of 7 bases from V and 3 bases from J, the junction contained 4 bases not matched to a gene. The CDR3 has 13 amino acids. CDR1 MNHEY and CDR2 SVGEGT come from the germline V gene. The CDR3 DNA follows: TGTGCCAGCACCGACAGGGTTACAGATACGCAGTATTTT. Amino acids: CASTDRVTDTQYF.

This chain joins TRBV24-1 and TRBJ2-5, with D perhaps TRBD2 (5 bases). V was cut by 3 bases and J by 4 bases, with 11 bases left in between. The CDR3 totals 14 residues. CDR1 KGHDR and CDR2 SFDVKD come from the germline V gene. CDR3 region: CATSDVEAPETQYF. Here the CDR3 DNA reads TGTGCCACCAGTGATGTGGAGGCTCCAGAGACCCAGTACTTC.

The gene calls are TRBV6-5 and TRBJ2-1; D gene ambiguous. The V gene lost 3 bases and the J gene lost 0 bases, with 18 bases spanning the gap. The length of the CDR3 is 18 residues. The germline CDR1 and CDR2 sequences are MNHEY and SVGAGI. The DNA of the CDR3 is TGTGCCAGCAGTTATTTTCTAATGACAAAAGACTCCTACAATGAGCAGTTCTTC. Protein: CASSYFLMTKDSYNEQFF.

This clonotype was recorded many times. The chain uses TRBV20-1 and TRBJ2-5; 11 bases line up with TRBD2. Germline lookup yields CDR1 DFQATT and CDR2 SNEGSKA (reference sequence). The CDR3 sequence is 16 residues long. Losses at the gene ends were 3 bases for V and 4 bases for J; bases not matched to a gene: 10. For the CDR3, the DNA is TGCAGTGCTAGTATGCTAGCGGGGGGATTGATAGAGACCCAGTACTTC. Protein: CSASMLAGGLIETQYF.

This clonotype was counted a few times. V gene TRBV28 combines with J gene TRBJ2-4; possibly TRBD2 for D (6 bases). Trimming shortened V by 6 bases and J by 1 base, and 16 bases separated the two germline ends. In germline, CDR1 is MDHEN, CDR2 SYDVKM. This CDR3 comprises 16 residues. CDR3 protein: CASSPAEGQAKNIQYF. In DNA form, the CDR3 reads TGTGCCAGCAGCCCCGCGGAGGGGCAGGCCAAAAACATTCAGTACTTC.

In this sample, this clonotype turned up a few times. DNA for the CDR3: TGTGCCAGCAGTAAACTTGGGACAGACGGGGATACGCAGTATTTT. Its protein is CASSKLGTDGDTQYF. This chain connects TRBV2 to TRBJ2-3; 7 nucleotides match TRBD1. Germline values: CDR1 SNHLY, CDR2 FYNNEI. Unmatched junction bases numbered 11, after V lost 5 bases and J lost 6 bases. This CDR3 contains 15 residues.

The V and J genes are TRBV7-2 and TRBJ2-1; 8 positions agree with TRBD2. V trimming: 4 bases; J trimming: 3 bases; junction bases outside the gene matches: 5. The germline gives CDR1 SGHTA, CDR2 FQGNSA. The CDR3 sequence is 15 residues long. The DNA for the CDR3 is TGTGCCAGCAGCTCGAGCGGGGGCTACTACAATGAGCAGTTCTTC. Encoded protein: CASSSSGGYYNEQFF.

The J gene is TRBJ2-5, the V gene TRBV20-1; 7 bases are shared with TRBD1. The CDR3 is 14 residues long. CDR1 is DFQATT and CDR2 is SNEGSKA in the germline V gene (reference sequence). The J segment lost 11 bases and the V segment lost 6 bases, leaving 18 bases of the junction unmatched. In DNA form, the CDR3 reads TGCAGTGCGCTACAGGGGTCTCGGGGTAATGAGCAGTACTTC. It yields the protein CSALQGSRGNEQYF.

This clonotype was recorded a few times. The V gene is TRBV28, the J gene TRBJ2-5; 11 bases are shared with TRBD1. In germline, CDR1 is MDHEN, CDR2 SYDVKM. The CDR3 sequence is 17 residues long. V trimming: 2 bases; J trimming: 5 bases; junction bases outside the gene matches: 10. CDR3 coding DNA: TGTGCCAGCAGTTTAATGGACAGGGGGCCTCTGCGGGAGACCCAGTACTTC. Protein: CASSLMDRGPLRETQYF.

A few counts support this clonotype. The rearrangement links TRBV4-1 to TRBJ2-5; 7 bases are a match to TRBD2. The DNA end lines up better with TRBJ2-7; the J call may be wrong. CDR1 and CDR2 (germline): MGHRA, YSYEKL. The length of the CDR3 is 14 residues. As DNA, the CDR3 is TGCGCCAGCAGCCAAGACCTAGCGGACTACGAGCAGTACTTC. This codes for CASSQDLADYEQYF.

In its sample, this clonotype was seen a few times. J is TRBJ2-5 and V is TRBV5-1; tentatively, D is TRBD1 or TRBD2 (6 bases each). This CDR3 is built from 17 residues. V lost 4 bases to trimming and J lost 5 bases, with 24 bases between them. Germline V lookup: CDR1 SGHRS, CDR2 YFSETQ. The CDR3 here is CASSPYLRGDGRETQYF. The CDR3 DNA reads TGCGCCAGCAGCCCCTACCTAAGGGGGGACGGCAGGGAGACCCAGTACTTC.

This clonotype was observed a handful of times. The J gene is TRBJ1-2, the V gene TRBV4-1; D is unresolved. V lost 4 bases and J 3 bases, leaving 12 bases between the germline ends. Germline-derived CDR1 and CDR2 are MGHRA and YSYEKL. The CDR3 contains 14 residues. CDR3 region: CASSPRGADYGYTF. The CDR3 region has the DNA TGCGCCAGCAGCCCCCGAGGCGCCGACTATGGCTACACCTTC.

This clonotype has more than one count but fewer than ten. The gene calls are TRBV6-2 or TRBV6-3 and TRBJ1-6; TRBD1 is a possible D gene (5 bases). Trimming shortened V by 7 bases and J by 9 bases, and 10 bases separated the two germline ends. CDR1 is MNHEY and CDR2 is SVGEGT in the germline V gene. CDR3 size: 12 residues. The CDR3 sequence: CASTGLGSPLHF. Written as DNA, the CDR3 is TGTGCCAGCACGGGACTTGGTTCACCCCTCCACTTT.

This chain uses TRBV11-3 with TRBJ2-7, with 7 nucleotides matching TRBD2. The V gene's germline CDR1 is SGHNT and CDR2 YENEEA. The junction had 3 bases not matched to a gene; V was cut back by 5 bases and J by 2 bases. The CDR3 covers 13 residues. The CDR3, as DNA: TGTGCCAGCAGCGTGGGACTAACCTACGAGCAGTACTTC. It codes for CASSVGLTYEQYF. Filled out from reference TRBV11-3 and TRBJ2-7, the complete variable domain reads EAGVVQSPRYKIIEKKQPVAFWCNPISGHNTLYWYLQNLGQGPELLIRYENEEAVDDSQLPKDRFSAERLKGVDSTLKIQPAELGDSAVYLCASSVGLTYEQYFGPGTRLTVT.

The V call is TRBV20-1, the J call TRBJ1-1; 11 positions match TRBD1. The V gene end was trimmed by 5 bases and the J gene end by 4 bases; junction bases not matched to a gene: 3. Germline V gene sequence: CDR1 DFQATT, CDR2 SNEGSKA (reference sequence). The CDR3 is made up of 13 amino acids. CDR3 sequence: CSAGTGGGTEAFF. The CDR3 nucleotides are TGCAGTGCTGGGACAGGGGGAGGCACTGAAGCTTTCTTT.